This passage covers 6 T cell receptor beta chains from one sample sequenced in a study of graft-versus-host responses after intestinal transplantation. The method was immunoSEQ multiplex PCR; TCRdb's version includes in-frame clones alone and lacks a portion of them. Seen here are fewer than 25,000 clones, about two fifths observed once, and the top ten hold about 1.3%. Investigators plated some 200,000 CFSE-labeled responder cells together with some 200,000 irradiated stimulator cells labeled with violet dye. Material: alloreactive CD8+ T cells from a mixed lymphocyte reaction culture, obtained before transplantation. Subset specified: CFSE-low proliferating T cells sorted from roughly 6-day pre-transplant mixed lymphocyte reaction (GvH or HvG direction). The source is a human patient who was an organ donor for intestinal transplantation.

The rearrangement uses TRBV6-5 and TRBJ2-7; 7 bases are shared with TRBD1. From germline, CDR1 is MNHEY and CDR2 SVGAGI. V lost 5 bases and J lost 0; bases outside the gene matches: 4. This CDR3 has 14 residues. CDR3 loop: CASSATGISYEQYF. The CDR3 coding sequence is TGTGCCAGCAGTGCGACAGGGATCTCCTACGAGCAGTACTTC.

By proportion, this clone is medium-sized. V and J are TRBV30 and TRBJ2-3; 8 bases line up with TRBD1. Germline assignment: CDR1 GTSNPN and CDR2 SVGIG (reference sequence). The V and J ends lost 5 bases and 4 bases, in that order; junction bases with no gene match: 8. This CDR3 contains 14 residues. CDR3 loop: CAWDQGAGADTQYF. The CDR3 DNA is TGTGCCTGGGACCAGGGGGCCGGCGCAGATACGCAGTATTTT.

The CDR3 DNA follows: TGTGCCAGCACCTACGGTTGGGGCTACACCTTC. This gives the protein CASTYGWGYTF. This chain joins TRBV6-6 and TRBJ1-2; D not certain. Trimming removed 7 bases from V and 8 bases from J, with 11 bases in between. Germline CDR1 and CDR2: MNHNY and SVGAGI (reference sequence). This CDR3 is built from 11 residues.

The chain uses TRBV7-2 and TRBJ2-2, with 7 bases identical to TRBD2. CDR3 length: 16 amino acids. J was trimmed by 4 bases and V by 4 bases; bases with no gene match: 9. Germline V gene sequence: CDR1 SGHTA, CDR2 FQGNSA. The CDR3 is CASSSTGGASTGELFF. The CDR3, as DNA: TGTGCCAGCAGCTCTACGGGAGGCGCGAGCACCGGGGAGCTGTTTTTT.

The CDR3 nucleotides read TGTGCCAGCAGCTCGGGGACCCCGGAGACCCAGTACTTC. Residues: CASSSGTPETQYF. This chain links TRBV13 with TRBJ2-5, with D perhaps assigned TRBD1 or TRBD2 (5 bases each). Germline assignment: CDR1 PRHDT and CDR2 FYEKMQ (reference sequence). Trimming shortened V by 4 bases and J by 5 bases, and 11 bases separated the two germline ends. The CDR3 sequence is 13 residues long.

The chain couples TRBV4-3 to TRBJ2-1; D unclear. Germline V gene data show CDR1 as LGHNA and CDR2 as YSLEER. This CDR3 spans 15 amino acids. V was clipped by 2 bases and J by 4 bases, with 12 bases between them. The CDR3 is CASSQFLTRYNEQFF. The CDR3 DNA follows: TGCGCCAGCAGCCAATTCCTGACGAGATACAATGAGCAGTTCTTC.